This T cell receptor (beta chain) comes out of a study of control samples from healthy donors and cancer patients. Clones were read by immunoSEQ multiplex PCR, and TCRdb kept only the in-frame ones, dropping some. The sample lists about 130,000 clones; about 94% were seen once. Trimming left V 6 bases short and J 6 bases short, with 11 bases between. The CDR3 totals 12 residues. The sequence derives from a man aged 55 to 70 with colorectal cancer. Sequences were obtained from PBMCs. The chain has TRBV12-3 or TRBV12-4 and TRBJ2-5; D might be TRBD1 (6 bases). The CDR3 sequence: CASSRTVQTQYF. The DNA for the CDR3 is TGTGCCAGCAGCCGGACAGTTCAGACCCAGTACTTC.